This TCR beta chain was sequenced in a study of a mutant IDH1 vaccine in newly diagnosed glioma. In the study overall: Treatment recipients were roughly 62% male and 37.5% female, and their mean age was around 37 years. Study results and caveats: Pseudoprogression showed no apparent link to changes in top peripheral T cell clonotypes.

Note on this clone: Its specificity is unknown.

Repertoires were generated with immunoSEQ multiplex PCR, while TCRdb's copy carries only in-frame clones and drops some. Here the sample spans roughly 60,000 clones, roughly 80% being singletons. Germline CDR1 SGHRS, CDR2 YFSETQ. Trimming removed 0 bases from V and 4 bases from J; junction bases left unmatched: 6. The CDR3 sequence is 15 residues long. Time point in this sample: week 35, safety follow-up. Each vaccine dose was 300 ug of mutant IDH1 20-mer peptide, with topical imiquimod. Sequencing was performed on PBMCs, taken from a glioma patient whose treatment included an IDH1 peptide vaccine. This rearrangement joins TRBV5-1 to TRBJ2-7; TRBD1 aligns across 8 bases. This TCR came from a man between 35 and 55 years old with glioma. The CDR3 sequence: CASSLVAGGSYEQYF. CDR3 bases: TGCGCCAGCAGCTTGGTGGCAGGGGGCTCTTACGAGCAGTACTTC.